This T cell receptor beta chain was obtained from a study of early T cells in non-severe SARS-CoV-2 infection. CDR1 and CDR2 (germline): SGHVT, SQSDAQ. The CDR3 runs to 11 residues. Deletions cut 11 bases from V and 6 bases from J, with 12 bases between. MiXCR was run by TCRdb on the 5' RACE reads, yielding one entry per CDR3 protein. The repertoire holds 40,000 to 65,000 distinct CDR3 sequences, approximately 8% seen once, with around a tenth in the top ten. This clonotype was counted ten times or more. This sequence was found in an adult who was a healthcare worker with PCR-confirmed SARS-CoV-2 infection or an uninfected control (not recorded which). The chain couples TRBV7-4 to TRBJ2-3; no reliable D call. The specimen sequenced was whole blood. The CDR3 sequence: CARFCVDTQYF. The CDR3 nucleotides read TGTGCCCGCTTCTGTGTGGATACGCAGTATTTT.